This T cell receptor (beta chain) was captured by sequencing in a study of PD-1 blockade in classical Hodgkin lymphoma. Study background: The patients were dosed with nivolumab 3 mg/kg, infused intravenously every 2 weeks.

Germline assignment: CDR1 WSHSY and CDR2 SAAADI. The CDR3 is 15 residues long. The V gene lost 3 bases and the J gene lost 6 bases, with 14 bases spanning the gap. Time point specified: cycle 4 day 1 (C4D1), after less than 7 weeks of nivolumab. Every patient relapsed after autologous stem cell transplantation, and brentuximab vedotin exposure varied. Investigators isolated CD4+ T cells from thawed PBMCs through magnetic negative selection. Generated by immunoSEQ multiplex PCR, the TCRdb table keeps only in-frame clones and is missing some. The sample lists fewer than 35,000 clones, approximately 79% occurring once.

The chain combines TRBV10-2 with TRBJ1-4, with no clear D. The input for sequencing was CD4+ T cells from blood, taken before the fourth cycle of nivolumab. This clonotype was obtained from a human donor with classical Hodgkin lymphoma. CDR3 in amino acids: CASSEQPGTDEKLFF. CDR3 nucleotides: TGCGCCAGCAGTGAACAGCCTGGAACCGATGAAAAACTGTTTTTT.